Below, 29 T cell receptor beta chains from the same sample are listed, as sequenced in a study of T cell responses to AZD1222 COVID-19 vaccine. Profiling relied on immunoSEQ multiplex PCR, and the TCRdb table lists in-frame clones only, not all of them. The data show about 150,000 clones, with approximately 89% seen just once and about 3.7% held by the top ten. The sequences come from peripheral blood, collected on day 0 of MenACWY control vaccination. These receptors all stem from an adult in good health.

This rearrangement joins TRBV7-8 to TRBJ1-5; D ambiguous. Trimming cost V 0 bases and J 7 bases, with 10 bases left between them. Per germline, CDR1 SGHVS and CDR2 FQNEAQ. The CDR3 sequence is 14 residues long. CDR3 amino acids: CASSLAVMRQPQHF. CDR3 bases: TGTGCCAGCAGCTTAGCCGTCATGAGACAGCCCCAGCATTTT.

In DNA form, the CDR3 reads TGTGCCAGCAACGAACCCGCGACAGAGGGCTATGGCTACACCTTC. This encodes CASNEPATEGYGYTF. The rearrangement joins TRBV7-9 to TRBJ1-2; possible D gene TRBD1, 5 bases. This CDR3 has 15 amino acids. The V end lost 7 bases, the J end lost 4 bases, and 19 bases lay between the germline ends. Germline-derived CDR1 and CDR2 are SEHNR and FQNEAQ (reference sequence).

This rearrangement joins TRBV28 to TRBJ1-5; D is unclear. The CDR3 extends over 16 amino acids. CDR1 is MDHEN, CDR2 SYDVKM, per germline. The V and J ends lost 4 bases and 7 bases respectively, with 20 bases between them. The CDR3 region has the DNA TGTGCCAGCAGTTCCATCCGATCTAGGCCCAAGCAGCCCCAGCATTTT. Its translation: CASSSIRSRPKQPQHF.

The genes are TRBV6-5 and TRBJ2-3; 7 bases are a match to TRBD1. This CDR3 has 15 residues. CDR1 and CDR2 from the germline V gene are MNHEY and SVGAGI. With 3 bases clipped from V and 2 bases from J, the junction kept 5 bases outside the gene matches. CDR3 in amino acids: CASSYSQGHTDTQYF. The CDR3 DNA follows: TGTGCCAGCAGTTATTCACAGGGGCACACAGATACGCAGTATTTT.

V gene TRBV7-3 combines with J gene TRBJ2-3; D remains unclear. Germline-derived CDR1 and CDR2 are SGHTA and FQGTGA. The CDR3 is 12 amino acids. Trimming removed 5 bases from V and 2 bases from J, with 5 bases in between. The CDR3, as DNA: TGTGCCAGCAGCAAAGTCACAGATACGCAGTATTTT. This encodes CASSKVTDTQYF.

The genes are TRBV30 and TRBJ1-2, with a tentative D call TRBD1 (6 bases). In germline, CDR1 is GTSNPN, CDR2 SVGIG (reference sequence). CDR3 length: 13 amino acids. Trimming took 1 base from V and 8 from J, leaving 14 bases between them. The CDR3 DNA sequence: TGTGCCTGGAGTGGCCAGGTCAGGGGAGGCTACACCTTC. Its protein product is CAWSGQVRGGYTF.

This rearrangement joins TRBV29-1 to TRBJ2-5, with D hard to call. Per germline, CDR1 SQVTM and CDR2 ANQGSEA. V was shortened by 6 bases and J by 5 bases, with 13 bases between the two germline ends. This CDR3 is 12 amino acids long. The CDR3, as DNA: TGCAGCGTCCCCATGTTGTTGGAGACCCAGTACTTC. Translation: CSVPMLLETQYF.

The chain carries TRBV18 and TRBJ1-2; no clear D. Trimming removed 3 bases at V and 4 bases at J, with 12 bases between. The germline V gene encodes CDR1 KGHSH and CDR2 LQKENI. The CDR3 totals 14 residues. The CDR3 DNA follows: TGTGCCAGCTCACCCGGGAGGGTCTTCTATGGCTACACCTTC. This sequence encodes CASSPGRVFYGYTF.

The V gene is TRBV18, the J gene TRBJ2-7; the match to TRBD2 covers 7 bases. The junction had 1 base not matched to a gene; V was cut back by 0 bases and J by 2 bases. The CDR3 has 14 amino acids. Germline assignment: CDR1 KGHSH and CDR2 LQKENI. The CDR3 sequence is CASSPPGLAYEQYF. CDR3 DNA: TGTGCCAGCTCACCACCAGGACTAGCCTACGAGCAGTACTTC.

This chain links TRBV4-1 with TRBJ2-2; 9 bases match TRBD1. Unmatched junction bases numbered 10, after V lost 3 bases and J lost 5 bases. Germline V gene data show CDR1 as MGHRA and CDR2 as YSYEKL. The CDR3 is 17 amino acids. This CDR3 is CASSHPTGGVETGELFF. The CDR3 DNA sequence: TGCGCCAGCAGCCACCCTACAGGGGGCGTGGAAACCGGGGAGCTGTTTTTT.

The genes are TRBV20-1 and TRBJ2-2; D not resolved. This CDR3 contains 11 residues. Germline assignment: CDR1 DFQATT and CDR2 SNEGSKA (reference sequence). V was pared by 6 bases and J by 4 bases, with 6 bases between. The CDR3 protein is CSAGRTGELFF. DNA of the CDR3: TGCAGTGCGGGCCGCACCGGGGAGCTGTTTTTT.

In this sample, this clone turned up once. The J gene is TRBJ2-2, the V gene TRBV9; 8 nucleotides align to TRBD2. Trimming took 0 bases from V and 6 from J; bases not matched to a gene: 4. The CDR3 loop spans 15 amino acids. The germline V gene has CDR1 SGDLS and CDR2 YYNGEE. CDR3 nucleotides: TGTGCCAGCAGCGTAGACGGGAGGGCCGCCGGGGAGCTGTTTTTT. Its protein is CASSVDGRAAGELFF.

The rearrangement joins TRBV7-9 to TRBJ1-4; maybe TRBD1 (6 bases). This CDR3 has 15 residues. Germline CDR1 is SEHNR and CDR2 is FQNEAQ (reference sequence). Trimming left V 0 bases short and J 7 bases short, with 12 bases between. The CDR3 spells CASSLAGRGSEKLFF. CDR3 DNA sequence: TGTGCCAGCAGCTTAGCGGGCAGGGGTTCTGAAAAACTGTTTTTT. Full variable domain (remainder filled in from reference TRBV7-9 and TRBJ1-4): DTGVSQNPRHKITKRGQNVTFRCDPISEHNRLYWYRQTLGQGPEFLTYFQNEAQLEKSRLLSDRFSAERPKGSFSTLEIQRTEQGDSAMYLCASSLAGRGSEKLFFGSGTQLSVL.

This chain uses TRBV7-2 with TRBJ2-7; D is ambiguous. From germline, CDR1 is SGHTA and CDR2 FQGNSA. The CDR3 contains 16 residues. Trimming shortened V by 1 base and J by 2 bases, and 15 bases separated the two germline ends. CDR3 DNA sequence: TGTGCCAGCAGCTTAGATGGGCGCGACGCAGCCTACGAGCAGTACTTC. As protein: CASSLDGRDAAYEQYF. Full variable domain (outside the CDR3, taken from reference TRBV7-2 and TRBJ2-7): GAGVSQSPSNKVTEKGKDVELRCDPISGHTALYWYRQSLGQGLEFLIYFQGNSAPDKSGLPSDRFSAERTGGSVSTLTIQRTQQEDSAVYLCASSLDGRDAAYEQYFGPGTRLTVT.

This rearrangement joins TRBV19 to TRBJ1-2; D is possibly TRBD1 (5 bases). Trimming took 5 bases from V and 2 from J, leaving 12 bases between them. The CDR3 is 14 amino acids. Germline lookup yields CDR1 LNHDA and CDR2 SQIVND (reference sequence). CDR3 in amino acids: CASSPGGFNYGYTF. The CDR3 coding sequence is TGTGCCAGTAGTCCCGGGGGATTCAACTATGGCTACACCTTC.

The CDR3 DNA reads TGTGCCAGCAGGACTAGCGTTGGGACCCAGTACTTC. Its translation is CASRTSVGTQYF. The J gene is TRBJ2-5, the V gene TRBV6-5; 8 bases are shared with TRBD2. This CDR3 is 12 amino acids long. The germline V gene encodes CDR1 MNHEY and CDR2 SVGAGI. Unmatched junction bases numbered 4, after V lost 6 bases and J lost 7 bases.

This clone showed up just once. The chain carries TRBV3-1 (or the pseudogene TRBV3-2) and TRBJ2-1, with D possibly being TRBD2 (6 bases). Trimming left V 0 bases short and J 1 base short, with 13 bases between. This CDR3 has 17 residues. CDR1 LGHDT and CDR2 YNNKEL come from the germline V gene (reference sequence). Written as DNA, the CDR3 is TGTGCCAGCAGCCAAGATGCCCTAGCGAGATCCTACAATGAGCAGTTCTTC. It encodes CASSQDALARSYNEQFF.

The rearrangement joins TRBV4-2 to TRBJ1-6; D remains ambiguous. The V gene lost 0 bases and the J gene lost 13 bases, with 13 bases spanning the gap. The CDR3 is 14 residues long. Germline V gene sequence: CDR1 LGHNA, CDR2 YNFKEQ. CDR3 in DNA: TGTGCCAGCAGCCAAGATGAGGAGGTCAACCCCCTCCACTTT. Encoded protein: CASSQDEEVNPLHF.

This chain connects TRBV12-3 or TRBV12-4 to TRBJ1-2; D is undetermined. V lost 4 bases and J lost 4, with 7 bases in between. The CDR3 consists of 12 residues. The CDR3 DNA is TGTGCCAGCAGTTCTCGAGGCTATGGCTACACCTTC. This codes for CASSSRGYGYTF.

This chain uses TRBV5-5 with TRBJ2-5; TRBD1 might be the D (6 bases). Looked up from germline, CDR1 is SGHKS and CDR2 is YYEKEE (reference sequence). CDR3 length equals 14 residues. V lost 4 bases and J 0 bases, leaving 10 bases between the germline ends. CDR3 bases: TGTGCCAGCAGCAGCAGGGGAAACCAAGAGACCCAGTACTTC. Translating gives CASSSRGNQETQYF.

The chain couples TRBV4-3 to TRBJ1-4; D is undetermined. Germline loops: CDR1 LGHNA, CDR2 YSLEER. This CDR3 spans 12 amino acids. Trimming removed 5 bases at V and 8 bases at J, with 9 bases between. The CDR3 protein is CASSKLGEKLFF. CDR3 DNA: TGCGCCAGCAGCAAACTAGGGGAAAAACTGTTTTTT.

V usage is TRBV6-5 and J usage is TRBJ2-7; TRBD1 matches 11 bases. The CDR3 consists of 13 residues. Germline trimming cut 7 bases from V and 7 bases from J; bases unmatched to any gene: 6. The germline V gene encodes CDR1 MNHEY and CDR2 SVGAGI. The CDR3 DNA reads TGTGCCAGCACTGGACAGGGGGCGAGGGAGCAGTACTTC. It translates to CASTGQGAREQYF.

The V gene is TRBV27, the J gene TRBJ1-5, with 9 bases that match TRBD1. Trimming removed 3 bases from V and 1 base from J; junction bases left unmatched: 1. This CDR3 is 15 amino acids long. Looked up from germline, CDR1 is MNHEY and CDR2 is SMNVEV (reference sequence). CDR3 nucleotides: TGTGCCAGCAGTTTGGACAGGGGCAGCAATCAGCCCCAGCATTTT. Protein product: CASSLDRGSNQPQHF.

V is TRBV30 and J is TRBJ2-7; D remains ambiguous. V lost 2 bases to trimming and J lost 6 bases, with 14 bases between them. This CDR3 has 13 amino acids. The germline CDR1 and CDR2 sequences are GTSNPN and SVGIG (reference sequence). The CDR3 loop is CAWSMALSREQYF. The CDR3 DNA follows: TGTGCCTGGAGTATGGCCCTAAGCCGCGAGCAGTACTTC. The full variable domain, its missing parts supplied by reference TRBV30 and TRBJ2-7, is SQTIHQWPATLVQPVGSPLSLECTVEGTSNPNLYWYRQAAGRGLQLLFYSVGIGQISSEVPQNLSASRPQDRQFILSSKKLLLSDSGFYLCAWSMALSREQYFGPGTRLTVT.

The chain uses TRBV2 and TRBJ1-2; D is ambiguous. The germline V gene has CDR1 SNHLY and CDR2 FYNNEI. V lost 3 bases and J 3 bases, leaving 11 bases between the germline ends. The CDR3 has 14 residues. CDR3 sequence reads: CASSEFQAYYGYTF. The CDR3 DNA follows: TGTGCCAGCAGTGAGTTCCAAGCCTACTATGGCTACACCTTC.

The V call is TRBV5-1, the J call TRBJ2-2; D possibly corresponds to TRBD2 (6 bases). The CDR3 loop spans 17 amino acids. V lost 0 bases, J lost 3 bases, and 15 bases lay in between. Germline V CDR1 and CDR2: SGHRS, YFSETQ. The CDR3 spells CASSLVGREAYTGELFF. In nucleotides, the CDR3 is TGCGCCAGCAGCTTGGTGGGTAGGGAGGCGTACACCGGGGAGCTGTTTTTT. Combining the CDR3 with reference TRBV5-1 and TRBJ2-2 gives the whole variable domain KAGVTQTPRYLIKTRGQQVTLSCSPISGHRSVSWYQQTPGQGLQFLFEYFSETQRNKGNFPGRFSGRQFSNSRSEMNVSTLELGDSALYLCASSLVGREAYTGELFFGEGSRLTVL.

The chain links TRBV5-8 to TRBJ1-1; D is unclear. Germline assignment: CDR1 SGHTS and CDR2 YDEGEE. The length of the CDR3 is 13 residues. V lost 1 base to trimming and J lost 3 bases, with 7 bases between them. The CDR3 DNA reads TGTGCCAGCAGCTTGCTACGGGACACTGAAGCTTTCTTT. Amino acid sequence: CASSLLRDTEAFF.

This clone was picked up a small number of times. V is TRBV2 and J is TRBJ2-6; either TRBD1 or TRBD2 may supply D (5 bases each). The CDR3 spans 15 residues. The germline V and J ends were trimmed by 7 bases and 2 bases, with 12 bases remaining between them. Germline lookup yields CDR1 SNHLY and CDR2 FYNNEI. The DNA for the CDR3 is TGTGCCAGCACCCGGGGCAGGCCTGGGGCCAACGTCCTGACTTTC. Translation: CASTRGRPGANVLTF. Combining the CDR3 with reference TRBV2 and TRBJ2-6 gives the whole variable domain EPEVTQTPSHQVTQMGQEVILRCVPISNHLYFYWYRQILGQKVEFLVSFYNNEISEKSEIFDDQFSVERPDGSNFTLKIRSTKLEDSAMYFCASTRGRPGANVLTFGAGSRLTVL.

The gene calls are TRBV10-2 and TRBJ2-1; D is possibly TRBD2 (7 bases). Deletions cut 6 bases from V and 1 base from J, with 13 bases between. This CDR3 has 15 residues. CDR1 and CDR2 (germline): WSHSY, SAAADI. The CDR3 sequence: CASRSGEGSYNEQFF. Written as DNA, the CDR3 is TGCGCCAGCAGGTCAGGGGAGGGTTCCTACAATGAGCAGTTCTTC.